A selection of T cell receptor beta chains follows, all from one sample in a study of cytomegalovirus exposure and HLA in healthy donors. Assay: immunoSEQ multiplex PCR; the TCRdb copy retains only in-frame clones and omits some. The table records around 100,000 clones, roughly 66% of them present only once. Sequencing used PBMCs. The receptors were gathered from a man aged 30-40 years in good health and CMV-seronegative. CDR3s include the opening cysteine and the closing phenylalanine or tryptophan. Fields, in order: clone size, J gene, V gene, CDR3 protein. Not every row has a clone size; where given, it reads once, few, many or a size class.

clone size: -
J gene: TRBJ2-3
V gene: TRBV7-7
CDR3 protein: CASSPGTDTQYF

clone size: -
J gene: TRBJ1-2
V gene: TRBV6-5
CDR3 protein: CASSWTGAAGSYGYTF

clone size: -
J gene: TRBJ1-4
V gene: TRBV6-6
CDR3 protein: CASRGARQGTNEKLFF

clone size: few
J gene: TRBJ2-7
V gene: TRBV5-1
CDR3 protein: CASREGTSGSYEQYF

clone size: -
J gene: TRBJ2-7
V gene: TRBV29-1
CDR3 protein: CSVEITGSYEQYF

clone size: -
J gene: TRBJ1-5
V gene: TRBV4-3
CDR3 protein: CASSQDGTGGQPQHF

clone size: -
J gene: TRBJ1-2
V gene: TRBV6-6
CDR3 protein: CARSSGHNYGYTF

clone size: -
J gene: TRBJ1-2
V gene: TRBV28
CDR3 protein: CASVRGGSYGYTF

clone size: -
J gene: TRBJ1-5
V gene: TRBV28
CDR3 protein: CASSLRSLGGQPQHF

clone size: once
J gene: TRBJ1-4
V gene: TRBV15
CDR3 protein: CATSRRQGEVEKLFF

clone size: -
J gene: TRBJ2-6
V gene: TRBV6-5
CDR3 protein: CASSSTGANVLTF

clone size: -
J gene: TRBJ2-3
V gene: TRBV7-2
CDR3 protein: CASSPQGRTDTQYF

clone size: -
J gene: TRBJ1-2
V gene: TRBV6-5
CDR3 protein: CASSYSGQGAIYGYTF

clone size: -
J gene: TRBJ1-2
V gene: TRBV6-5
CDR3 protein: CASRKDRGRGYTF

clone size: few
J gene: TRBJ1-1
V gene: TRBV2
CDR3 protein: CASSGGQRNTEAFF

clone size: -
J gene: TRBJ2-3
V gene: TRBV14
CDR3 protein: CASSPLQGVGADTQYF

clone size: few
J gene: TRBJ2-5
V gene: TRBV5-1
CDR3 protein: CASEPPQETQYF

clone size: -
J gene: TRBJ2-3
V gene: TRBV6-1
CDR3 protein: CASSGLAGADTQYF

clone size: -
J gene: TRBJ2-1
V gene: TRBV27
CDR3 protein: CASRLGLAGDNEQFF

clone size: -
J gene: TRBJ2-3
V gene: TRBV9
CDR3 protein: CASSLTRLGTDTQYF

clone size: -
J gene: TRBJ1-1
V gene: TRBV30
CDR3 protein: CAWSNTRGGSEAFF

clone size: -
J gene: TRBJ2-7
V gene: TRBV19
CDR3 protein: CASRSGGDYYEQYF

clone size: once
J gene: TRBJ2-7
V gene: TRBV28
CDR3 protein: CASTAPGLGGGQYF

clone size: -
J gene: TRBJ1-2
V gene: TRBV5-1
CDR3 protein: CASSLLFEGKGYTF

clone size: -
J gene: TRBJ1-3
V gene: TRBV7-9
CDR3 protein: CASSLDRGNTIYF

clone size: few
J gene: TRBJ2-1
V gene: TRBV5-4
CDR3 protein: CASTTGQVYNEQFF

clone size: -
J gene: TRBJ1-1
V gene: TRBV7-2
CDR3 protein: CASSLVGARTEAFF

clone size: few
J gene: TRBJ2-5
V gene: TRBV11-2
CDR3 protein: CASRFQQGAEETQYF

clone size: -
J gene: TRBJ1-1
V gene: TRBV5-1
CDR3 protein: CASSPLTGSGTEAFF

clone size: few
J gene: TRBJ2-7
V gene: TRBV5-6
CDR3 protein: CASSSRQGVFYEQYF

clone size: -
J gene: TRBJ2-1
V gene: TRBV7-9
CDR3 protein: CASSQRQSSYNEQFF

clone size: -
J gene: TRBJ1-2
V gene: TRBV4-1
CDR3 protein: CASSQADREVNYGYTF

clone size: -
J gene: TRBJ1-2
V gene: TRBV6-5
CDR3 protein: CASKPTNYGYTF

clone size: -
J gene: TRBJ2-5
V gene: TRBV28
CDR3 protein: CASILGRNWAVETQYF

clone size: -
J gene: TRBJ1-1
V gene: TRBV29-1
CDR3 protein: CSVPFRGTEAFF

clone size: -
J gene: TRBJ2-7
V gene: TRBV28
CDR3 protein: CASSWDSHEQYF

clone size: -
J gene: TRBJ1-1
V gene: TRBV6-1
CDR3 protein: CASRWGQGMAEAFF

clone size: -
J gene: TRBJ2-1
V gene: TRBV27
CDR3 protein: CASSFQVRGEQFF

clone size: few
J gene: TRBJ1-2
V gene: TRBV6-5
CDR3 protein: CASRTHRGDGYTF

clone size: -
J gene: TRBJ2-1
V gene: TRBV29-1
CDR3 protein: CSSRVQRETEQFF

clone size: -
J gene: TRBJ2-7
V gene: TRBV4-3
CDR3 protein: CASSRAQETGFYEQYF

clone size: -
J gene: TRBJ2-7
V gene: TRBV30
CDR3 protein: CAWSYVGGGYEQYF

clone size: -
J gene: TRBJ1-2
V gene: TRBV2
CDR3 protein: CASSPNRGFNYGYTF

clone size: -
J gene: TRBJ1-2
V gene: TRBV5-1
CDR3 protein: CASSPVVGTGGFANYGYTF

clone size: -
J gene: TRBJ1-5
V gene: TRBV6-5
CDR3 protein: CASRPTGTGNQPQHF

clone size: -
J gene: TRBJ2-1
V gene: TRBV7-2
CDR3 protein: CASSLNSGQGVNEQFF

clone size: -
J gene: TRBJ1-5
V gene: TRBV4-1
CDR3 protein: CASSLRDSNSNQPQHF

clone size: -
J gene: TRBJ2-5
V gene: TRBV30
CDR3 protein: CAWSIGQGASEQYF

clone size: -
J gene: TRBJ2-3
V gene: TRBV12-5
CDR3 protein: CASGYGVASTDTQYF